Sequencing of this T cell receptor (beta chain) was carried out in a study of T cells in women clearing cervical HPV infection. The wider study: Donors had HPV16-related CIN3 or worse; 2 had invasive cancer. Case blood drawn at lesion detection; control blood after infection cleared. Whole-study results and caveats: Cases and controls were distinguished at AUC 0.83 by richness and V genes.

TCRdb's table, derived via immunoSEQ multiplex PCR, lists solely in-frame clones and lacks some. This listing includes around 30,000 clones. CDR3 size: 12 residues. The V gene's germline CDR1 is SNHLY and CDR2 FYNNEI. Note on this clone: Its cognate antigen is unknown. The sequence runs out 3 residues before the end of the CDR3; the remainder is reconstructed from the germline J gene.

The chain recombines TRBV2 with TRBJ1-2; D unclear. The clonotype originates from a woman aged 18-70 years with a cervical HPV16 infection that either progressed to CIN3+ or cleared (not recorded which). The specimen sequenced was blood buffy coat. The CDR3 protein is CASRRLPDTYTF. The CDR3 DNA, read in part, is TGTGCCAGCAGGCGGCTACCAGATACC. The entire variable domain, with the rest obtained from reference TRBV2 and TRBJ1-2, is as follows: EPEVTQTPSHQVTQMGQEVILRCVPISNHLYFYWYRQILGQKVEFLVSFYNNEISEKSEIFDDQFSVERPDGSNFTLKIRSTKLEDSAMYFCASRRLPDTYTFGSGTRLTVV.